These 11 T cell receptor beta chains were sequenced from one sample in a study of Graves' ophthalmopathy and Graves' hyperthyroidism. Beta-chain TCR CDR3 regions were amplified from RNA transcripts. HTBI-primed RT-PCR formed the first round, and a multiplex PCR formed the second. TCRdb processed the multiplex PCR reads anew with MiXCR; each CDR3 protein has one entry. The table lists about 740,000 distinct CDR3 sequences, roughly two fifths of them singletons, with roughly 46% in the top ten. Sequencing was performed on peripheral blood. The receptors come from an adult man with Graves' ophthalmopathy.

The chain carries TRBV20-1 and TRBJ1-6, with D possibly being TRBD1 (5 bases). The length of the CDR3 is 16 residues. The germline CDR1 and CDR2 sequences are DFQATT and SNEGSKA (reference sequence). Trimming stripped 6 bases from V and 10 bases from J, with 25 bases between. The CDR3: CSAPPAGPLGGSPLHF. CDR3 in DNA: TGCAGTGCCCCCCCGGCAGGCCCTCTTGGGGGATCACCCCTCCACTTT.

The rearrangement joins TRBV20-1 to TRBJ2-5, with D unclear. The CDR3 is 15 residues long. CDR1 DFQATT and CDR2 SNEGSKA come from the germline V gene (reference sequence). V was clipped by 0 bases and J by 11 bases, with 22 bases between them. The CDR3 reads CSARETSILSLRQYF. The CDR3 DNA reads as TGCAGTGCTAGAGAGACCTCTATTCTTAGTTTGAGGCAGTACTTC.

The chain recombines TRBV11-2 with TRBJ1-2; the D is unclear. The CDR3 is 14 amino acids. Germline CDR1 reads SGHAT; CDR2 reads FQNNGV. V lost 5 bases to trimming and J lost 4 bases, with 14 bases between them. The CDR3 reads CASSQVVSVYGYTF. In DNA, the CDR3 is TGTGCCAGCAGCCAAGTAGTATCCGTCTATGGCTACACCTTC. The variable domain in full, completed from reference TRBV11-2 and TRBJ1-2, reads EAGVAQSPRYKIIEKRQSVAFWCNPISGHATLYWYQQILGQGPKLLIQFQNNGVVDDSQLPKDRFSAERLKGVDSTLKIQPAKLEDSAVYLCASSQVVSVYGYTFGSGTRLTVV.

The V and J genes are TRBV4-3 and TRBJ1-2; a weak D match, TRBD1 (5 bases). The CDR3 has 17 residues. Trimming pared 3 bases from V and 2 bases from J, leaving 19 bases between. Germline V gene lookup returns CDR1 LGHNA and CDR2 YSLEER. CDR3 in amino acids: CASSQLPGPQSNYGYTF. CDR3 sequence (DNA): TGCGCCAGCAGCCAGCTCCCGGGACCCCAAAGCAACTATGGCTACACCTTC.

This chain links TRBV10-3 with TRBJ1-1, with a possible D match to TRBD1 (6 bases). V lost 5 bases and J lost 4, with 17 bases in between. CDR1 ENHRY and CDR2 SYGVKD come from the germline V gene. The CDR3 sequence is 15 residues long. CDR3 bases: TGTGCCATCAGTTCTCGGCAGGGAGGGGGCACTGAAGCTTTCTTT. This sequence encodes CAISSRQGGGTEAFF.

The CDR3 sequence is CSAPLQGGTYEQYF. The CDR3 nucleotides read TGCAGTGCTCCCCTGCAGGGGGGTACCTACGAGCAGTACTTC. This rearrangement joins TRBV20-1 to TRBJ2-7; D is perhaps TRBD1 (7 bases). Trimming cost V 5 bases and J 2 bases, with 16 bases left between them. The CDR3 contains 14 residues. Germline CDR1 and CDR2: DFQATT and SNEGSKA (reference sequence).

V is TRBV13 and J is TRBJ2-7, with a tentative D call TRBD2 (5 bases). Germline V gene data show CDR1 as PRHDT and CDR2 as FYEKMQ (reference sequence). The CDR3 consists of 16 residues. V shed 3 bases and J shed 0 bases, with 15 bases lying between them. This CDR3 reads CASSFVASQSSYEQYF. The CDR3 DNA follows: TGTGCCAGCAGCTTCGTGGCTAGCCAGAGCTCCTACGAGCAGTACTTC.

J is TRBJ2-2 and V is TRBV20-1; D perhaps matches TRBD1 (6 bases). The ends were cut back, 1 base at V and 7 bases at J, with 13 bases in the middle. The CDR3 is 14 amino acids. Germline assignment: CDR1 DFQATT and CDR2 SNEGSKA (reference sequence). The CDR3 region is CSARGRGNVGELFF. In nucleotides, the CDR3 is TGCAGTGCTAGAGGCAGGGGCAATGTCGGGGAGCTGTTTTTT.

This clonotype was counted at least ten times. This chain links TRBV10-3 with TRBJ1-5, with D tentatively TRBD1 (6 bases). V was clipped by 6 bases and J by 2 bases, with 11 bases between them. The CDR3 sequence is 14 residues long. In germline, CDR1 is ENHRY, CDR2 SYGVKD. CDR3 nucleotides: TGTGCCATCAGGGAAGGGGGGGGCAATCAGCCCCAGCATTTT. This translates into CAIREGGGNQPQHF.

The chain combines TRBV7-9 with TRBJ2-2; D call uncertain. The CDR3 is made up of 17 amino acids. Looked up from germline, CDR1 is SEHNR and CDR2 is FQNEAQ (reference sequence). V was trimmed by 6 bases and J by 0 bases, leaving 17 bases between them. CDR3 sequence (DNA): TGTGCCAGCAGTTTCCTCGCCGGAATCGCGAACACCGGGGAGCTGTTTTTT. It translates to CASSFLAGIANTGELFF.

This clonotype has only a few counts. In DNA form, the CDR3 reads TGTGCCAGCAGTTACGTTAGAGGGTCTGACACTGAAGCTTTCTTT. Encoded protein: CASSYVRGSDTEAFF. The chain uses TRBV6-5 and TRBJ1-1, with D unclear. CDR3 length: 15 amino acids. Trimming removed 2 bases from V and 3 bases from J, with 13 bases in between. CDR1 and CDR2 (germline): MNHEY, SVGAGI.